The source of this T cell receptor (beta chain) is a study of Ad26.COV2.S vaccination and SARS-CoV-2 variants. Background on the study: As a participant in COV1001, the donor was in the Ad26.COV2.S trial arm. Intramuscularly, Ad26.COV2.S was given either once or twice, 56 days apart.

Germline assignment: CDR1 SEHNR and CDR2 FQNEAQ (reference sequence). V lost 2 bases to trimming and J lost 2 bases; unmatched junction nucleotides: 4. The CDR3 has 15 amino acids. On this clone itself: Its antigen is undetermined.

Assay used: immunoSEQ multiplex PCR; TCRdb lists only in-frame clones, some missing. The sample lists fewer than 400,000 clones, about 82% occurring once. The treatment here: some 20 received Ad26.COV2.S at low or high dose, single or two shots; about 5 received placebo; per-sample allocation not given. Sampling happened 63 days after the first vaccine or placebo injection. Overall study findings and caveats: People given the vaccine had a wider spike-specific TCR breadth than placebo recipients did.

This receptor was taken from a person between 18 and 65 years old who received the Ad26.COV2.S COVID-19 vaccine or a placebo. The chain employs TRBV7-9 and TRBJ1-1; 8 bases are a match to TRBD1. The sequenced sample was peripheral blood, obtained in a trial of Ad26.COV2.S vaccine versus placebo. As DNA, the CDR3 is TGTGCCAGCAGCTTAATTCAGGGGGCAAACACTGAAGCTTTCTTT. Its protein product is CASSLIQGANTEAFF. The full variable domain, with the rest looked up from reference TRBV7-9 and TRBJ1-1, is DTGVSQNPRHKITKRGQNVTFRCDPISEHNRLYWYRQTLGQGPEFLTYFQNEAQLEKSRLLSDRFSAERPKGSFSTLEIQRTEQGDSAMYLCASSLIQGANTEAFFGQGTRLTVV.